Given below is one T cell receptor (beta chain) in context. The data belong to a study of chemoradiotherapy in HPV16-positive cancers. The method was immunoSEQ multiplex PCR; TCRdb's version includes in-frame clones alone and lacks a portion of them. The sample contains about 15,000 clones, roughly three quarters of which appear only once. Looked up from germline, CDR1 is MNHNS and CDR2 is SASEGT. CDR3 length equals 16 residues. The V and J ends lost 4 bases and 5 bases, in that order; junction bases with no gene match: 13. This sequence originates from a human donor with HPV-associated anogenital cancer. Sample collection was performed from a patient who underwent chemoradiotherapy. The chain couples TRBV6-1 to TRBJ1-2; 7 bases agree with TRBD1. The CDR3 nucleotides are TGTGCCAGCAGTGTTGAGGGGGCGCGCCCTGGGTATGGCTACACCTTC. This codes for CASSVEGARPGYGYTF.